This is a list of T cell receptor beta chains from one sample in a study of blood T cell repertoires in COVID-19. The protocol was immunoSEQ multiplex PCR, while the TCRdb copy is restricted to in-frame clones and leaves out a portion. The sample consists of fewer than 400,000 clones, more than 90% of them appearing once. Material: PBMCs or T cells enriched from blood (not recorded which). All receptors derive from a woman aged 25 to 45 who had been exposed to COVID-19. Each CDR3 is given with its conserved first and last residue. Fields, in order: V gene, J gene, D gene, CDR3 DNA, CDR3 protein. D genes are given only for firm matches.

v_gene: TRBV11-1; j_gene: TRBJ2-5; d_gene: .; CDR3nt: TGTGCCAGCAGCTTAAGTCTACAGGGGAGGAAAGAGACCCAGTACTTC; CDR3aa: CASSLSLQGRKETQYF
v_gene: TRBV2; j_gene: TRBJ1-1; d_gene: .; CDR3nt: TGTGCCAGCAGTGAGGACCAGGGTAAGTTTAGGAACACTGAAGCTTTCTTT; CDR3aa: CASSEDQGKFRNTEAFF
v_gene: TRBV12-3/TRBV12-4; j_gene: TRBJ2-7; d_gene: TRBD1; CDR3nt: TGTGCCAGCAGTCCTGGACAGGGTGGCGAGCAGTACTTC; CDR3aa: CASSPGQGGEQYF
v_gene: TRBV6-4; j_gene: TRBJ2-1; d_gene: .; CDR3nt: TGTGCCAGCAGCCCTTCACTAAAGGGGTACAATGAGCAGTTCTTC; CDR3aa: CASSPSLKGYNEQFF
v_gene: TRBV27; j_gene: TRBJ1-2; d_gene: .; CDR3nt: TGTGCCAGCAGTTTATTGTTTAGGAGTTCTAACTATGGCTACACCTTC; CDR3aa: CASSLLFRSSNYGYTF
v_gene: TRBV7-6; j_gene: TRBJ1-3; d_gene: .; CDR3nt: TGTGCCAGCAGCTTAGCGAGCAGGGCTACCGGAAACACCATATATTTT; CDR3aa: CASSLASRATGNTIYF
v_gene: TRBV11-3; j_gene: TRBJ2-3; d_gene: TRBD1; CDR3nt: TGTGCCAGCAGCGGGACAGGGGTGCCCACAGATACGCAGTATTTT; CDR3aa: CASSGTGVPTDTQYF
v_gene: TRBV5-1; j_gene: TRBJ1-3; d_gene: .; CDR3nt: TGCGCCAGCCAACAGAGCTCTGGAAACACCATATATTTT; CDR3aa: CASQQSSGNTIYF
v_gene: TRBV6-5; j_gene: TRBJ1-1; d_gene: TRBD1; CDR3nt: TGTGCCAGCACCCTACGGACAGGGTCTGAAGCTTTCTTT; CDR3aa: CASTLRTGSEAFF
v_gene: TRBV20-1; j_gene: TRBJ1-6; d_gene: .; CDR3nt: TGCAGTGCTAGTTATCTGGCAGAATATAATTCACCCCTCCACTTT; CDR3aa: CSASYLAEYNSPLHF